The 24 T cell receptor beta chains given below trace back to one sample, sequenced in a study of human T cells and chemical hapten exposure. Each CDR3 protein is one row after TCRdb ran MiXCR on the RACE reads. The sample carries around 82,000 distinct CDR3 sequences, less than 8.5% recorded once. Time point reported: patch test 2, 6 weeks after DPC sensitization. As for treatment: therapeutic diphenylcyclopropenone sensitization with weekly scalp DPC. The specimen was whole blood, collected in connection with sensitization to the hapten diphenylcyclopropenone (DPC). The receptors stem from a woman in her 30s with alopecia areata. Some clones in this sample may be carry-over from other donors' samples.

In its sample, this clonotype was seen a few times. CDR3 region: CSVEGAGNRNYGYTF. Here the CDR3 DNA reads TGCAGCGTTGAAGGTGCAGGGAATCGTAACTATGGCTACACCTTC. V usage is TRBV29-1 and J usage is TRBJ1-2; D may be TRBD1 (5 bases). The CDR3 is made up of 15 amino acids. Trimming cost V 1 base and J 1 base, with 13 bases left between them. In germline, CDR1 is SQVTM, CDR2 ANQGSEA.

There are a few counts of this clonotype. V gene TRBV12-3 or TRBV12-4 combines with J gene TRBJ2-4; perhaps D is TRBD1 or TRBD2 (6 bases each). The CDR3 is 14 residues long. Trimming took off 5 bases at V and 12 bases at J, with 20 bases between the two ends. This CDR3 reads CASSEVFPGAAQYF. The CDR3 coding sequence is TGTGCCAGCAGTGAGGTATTTCCGGGGGCCGCTCAGTACTTC.

Ten or more counts support this clonotype. V usage is TRBV20-1 and J usage is TRBJ1-2, with no clear D. With 4 bases removed from V and 5 bases from J, the gap between germline ends came to 14 bases. Germline V gene data show CDR1 as DFQATT and CDR2 as SNEGSKA (reference sequence). CDR3 length: 13 amino acids. CDR3 nucleotide sequence: TGCAGTGCTACGTCCGGGGTGGGGTATGGCTACACCTTC. This codes for CSATSGVGYGYTF.

The rearrangement joins TRBV27 to TRBJ1-4; D unresolved. Germline CDR1 MNHEY, CDR2 SMNVEV (reference sequence). The CDR3 is made up of 17 amino acids. Trimming pared 0 bases from V and 1 base from J, leaving 12 bases between. The CDR3 DNA reads as TGTGCCAGCAGTTTATCACAACCTCTTGGAACTAATGAAAAACTGTTTTTT. Translated, it gives CASSLSQPLGTNEKLFF.

This clonotype has a count of ten or more. The V call is TRBV15, the J call TRBJ1-6, with no clear D. Trimming cost V 1 base and J 7 bases, with 11 bases left between them. Germline V lookup: CDR1 LNHNV, CDR2 YYDKDF (reference sequence). The CDR3 runs to 15 residues. The CDR3 DNA reads TGTGCCACCAGCAGAGCGAGGGTTGGCAATTCACCCCTCCACTTT. Protein product: CATSRARVGNSPLHF.

In its sample, this clonotype was seen a few times. The rearrangement links TRBV7-6 to TRBJ2-7; a possible D gene is TRBD1 (5 bases). This CDR3 has 15 amino acids. V dropped 3 bases and J dropped 3 bases, with 15 bases sitting between them. CDR1 is SGHVS and CDR2 is FNYEAQ in the germline V gene. Written as DNA, the CDR3 is TGTGCCAGCAGCTTGAGGCAGGGCCCAGTCTACGAGCAGTACTTC. Amino acid sequence: CASSLRQGPVYEQYF.

At least ten counts were recorded for this clonotype. The chain carries TRBV7-8 and TRBJ2-7; 8 nucleotides align to TRBD2. The CDR3 runs 15 residues. Germline V gene lookup returns CDR1 SGHVS and CDR2 FQNEAQ. V shed 2 bases and J 2 bases; nucleotides not matched to a gene: 5. The DNA for the CDR3 is TGTGCCAGCAGCTTATACCGGGGGGGAACCTACGAGCAGTACTTC. It translates to CASSLYRGGTYEQYF.

This clonotype was counted many times. The chain joins TRBV10-3 to TRBJ1-1; no clear D. V lost 4 bases and J 3 bases, leaving 12 bases between the germline ends. The CDR3 is 14 residues long. Germline-derived CDR1 and CDR2 are ENHRY and SYGVKD. This CDR3 is CAISGTSTYTEAFF. The DNA for the CDR3 is TGTGCCATCAGTGGCACCAGCACCTACACTGAAGCTTTCTTT.

Many counts were recorded for this clonotype. This chain connects TRBV12-5 to TRBJ1-4; tentatively, D is TRBD1 (5 bases). Germline CDR1 LGHNT, CDR2 FRNRAP. Trimming took 6 bases from V and 7 from J, leaving 15 bases between them. This CDR3 has 14 amino acids. The CDR3 loop is CASGSGQSGEKLFF. The CDR3 DNA reads as TGTGCTAGTGGCTCCGGACAAAGCGGTGAAAAACTGTTTTTT.

This clonotype occurred many times. J is TRBJ2-1 and V is TRBV5-1; the D gene is possibly TRBD2 (5 bases). Trimming removed 0 bases from V and 6 bases from J, with 10 bases in between. CDR3 size: 14 residues. Per the germline V gene, CDR1 is SGHRS and CDR2 is YFSETQ. The CDR3: CASSLVPEGNEQFF. The CDR3 nucleotides read TGCGCCAGCAGCTTGGTGCCTGAGGGCAATGAGCAGTTCTTC.

At least ten counts were recorded for this clonotype. The V and J genes are TRBV11-2 and TRBJ1-5; tentative D call: TRBD1 (6 bases). V was shortened by 5 bases and J by 7 bases, with 18 bases between the two germline ends. Germline assignment: CDR1 SGHAT and CDR2 FQNNGV. The CDR3 spans 15 residues. The CDR3 reads CASSLTTGKGQPQHF. In nucleotides, the CDR3 is TGTGCCAGCAGCCTGACTACAGGGAAGGGCCAGCCCCAGCATTTT.

This clonotype was detected many times. V is TRBV6-1 and J is TRBJ1-1; TRBD1 matches at 7 bases. The CDR3 runs to 18 residues. Looked up from germline, CDR1 is MNHNS and CDR2 is SASEGT. V shed 6 bases and J 2 bases; nucleotides not matched to a gene: 18. The DNA of the CDR3 is TGTGCCAGCAGAGGAAGACAGGGATTGGAGGGGGGTAACACTGAAGCTTTCTTT. It specifies CASRGRQGLEGGNTEAFF.

This clonotype appeared many times. The J gene is TRBJ2-3, the V gene TRBV11-3, with D uncertain. The CDR3 sequence is 18 residues long. Trimming cost V 3 bases and J 2 bases, with 21 bases left between them. In germline, CDR1 is SGHNT, CDR2 YENEEA. CDR3 coding DNA: TGTGCCAGCAGCTTTAGGTTCGTCCCCCACCCTTTCACAGATACGCAGTATTTT. It specifies CASSFRFVPHPFTDTQYF. The full variable domain, with the rest looked up from reference TRBV11-3 and TRBJ2-3, is EAGVVQSPRYKIIEKKQPVAFWCNPISGHNTLYWYLQNLGQGPELLIRYENEEAVDDSQLPKDRFSAERLKGVDSTLKIQPAELGDSAVYLCASSFRFVPHPFTDTQYFGPGTRLTVL.

This clonotype was seen a handful of times. This chain uses TRBV12-3 or TRBV12-4 with TRBJ1-1; D uncertain. This CDR3 comprises 14 residues. The germline V and J ends were trimmed by 2 bases and 2 bases, with 9 bases remaining between them. The CDR3 bases are TGTGCCAGCAGTTTAAACTACCCAAACACTGAAGCTTTCTTT. It is translated as CASSLNYPNTEAFF.

This clonotype came up many times. The V call is TRBV20-1, the J call TRBJ2-3, with D maybe TRBD2 (7 bases). Germline V CDR1 and CDR2: DFQATT, SNEGSKA (reference sequence). Trimming stripped 0 bases from V and 7 bases from J, with 17 bases between. This CDR3 comprises 15 residues. CDR3 DNA: TGCAGTGCTAGAGATCGAGTGGGGGGGCTGCATACGCAGTATTTT. It specifies CSARDRVGGLHTQYF.

This clonotype was seen many times. This chain uses TRBV7-9 with TRBJ1-6; D unresolved. V was shortened by 3 bases and J by 7 bases, with 4 bases between the two germline ends. The CDR3 extends over 12 amino acids. Germline V lookup: CDR1 SEHNR, CDR2 FQNEAQ (reference sequence). The CDR3 sequence: CASSLGNSPLHF. The CDR3 DNA reads as TGTGCCAGCAGCTTGGGGAATTCACCCCTCCACTTT.

Relative to its sample, this clonotype is medium-sized. The chain recombines TRBV6-4 with TRBJ2-3; TRBD2 aligns across 8 bases. V shed 0 bases and J 1 base; nucleotides not matched to a gene: 0. This CDR3 region has 15 residues. CDR1 and CDR2 from the germline V gene are MRHNA and SNTAGT. The CDR3 nucleotides are TGTGCCAGCAGTGACTCTAGCGGGGGCACAGATACGCAGTATTTT. Translated: CASSDSSGGTDTQYF.

On this clonotype itself: The CDR3 end shows no conserved phenylalanine or tryptophan, and so a read error is likely. The chain is built from TRBV5-1 and TRBJ1-2; no clear D. The CDR3 sequence is 14 residues long. Germline V CDR1 and CDR2: SGHRS, YFSETQ. Trimming removed 5 bases at V and 0 bases at J, with 11 bases between. The CDR3 DNA follows: TGCGCCAGCAGAAAGGCAGTGACTAACTATGGCTACACCTTA. Translated: CASRKAVTNYGYTL.

As for this clonotype: This may come from a read error, since a much larger clone is one base off. The J gene is TRBJ2-7, the V gene TRBV18; the D is unclear. Germline values: CDR1 KGHSH, CDR2 LQKENI. The CDR3 has 14 amino acids. The CDR3 DNA follows: TGTACCAGCTCACCAACCTGGATGGGGTACGAGCAGTACTTC. This codes for CTSSPTWMGYEQYF.

This clonotype showed up many times. This chain links TRBV5-1 with TRBJ2-3; 12 positions agree with TRBD2. This CDR3 contains 16 residues. Germline loops: CDR1 SGHRS, CDR2 YFSETQ. The V gene end was trimmed by 4 bases and the J gene end by 6 bases; junction bases not matched to a gene: 9. The CDR3 DNA sequence: TGCGCCAGCAGCATGGGGACTAGCGGGTCCCTCGATACGCAGTATTTT. The encoded protein is CASSMGTSGSLDTQYF.

This clonotype has only a few counts. The chain recombines TRBV29-1 with TRBJ1-5; 7 bases agree with TRBD1. This CDR3 has 15 amino acids. Germline values: CDR1 SQVTM, CDR2 ANQGSEA. Trimming took 4 bases from V and 0 from J; bases not matched to a gene: 6. The DNA of the CDR3 is TGCAGCGTTGCCCCCGGGACAGATAGCAATCAGCCCCAGCATTTT. Translated, it gives CSVAPGTDSNQPQHF.

This clonotype was seen a few times. The gene calls are TRBV7-6 and TRBJ1-1, with TRBD1 as a possible D gene (5 bases). From germline, CDR1 is SGHVS and CDR2 FNYEAQ. The length of the CDR3 is 13 residues. The V and J ends lost 8 bases and 1 base respectively, with 11 bases between them. CDR3: CASSTGGNTEAFF. The CDR3 DNA reads TGTGCCAGCTCTACTGGGGGGAACACTGAAGCTTTCTTT.

This clonotype was found many times. V usage is TRBV29-1 and J usage is TRBJ2-3; D gene unclear. The V gene's germline CDR1 is SQVTM and CDR2 ANQGSEA. The CDR3 runs to 13 residues. V was clipped by 2 bases and J by 1 base, with 7 bases between them. CDR3 sequence: CSVEMGGTDTQYF. CDR3 nucleotide sequence: TGCAGCGTTGAAATGGGCGGCACAGATACGCAGTATTTT.

As DNA, the CDR3 is TGTGCCAGCGGGGAAGGACGGAGTAATAATGAAAAACTGTTTTTT. Amino acid sequence: CASGEGRSNNEKLFF. The V call is TRBV12-3 or TRBV12-4, the J call TRBJ1-4; D is ambiguous. Trimming cost V 8 bases and J 4 bases, with 17 bases left between them. The CDR3 is 15 residues long.